This T cell receptor (beta chain) was identified in a study of regulatory T cells in long-lasting Graves disease. The time point is: newly diagnosed GD, antithyroid drugs for less than 3 months. The TCR library used RNA extracted from PBMCs. The CDR3 has 14 residues. The germline gives CDR1 SNHLY, CDR2 FYNNEI. V dropped 7 bases and J dropped 2 bases, with 13 bases sitting between them. The authors built TCR beta libraries using iRepertoire HTBI primers and Arm-PCR of CDR3 regions. Each CDR3 protein is one row after TCRdb ran MiXCR on the multiplex PCR reads. The data hold around 480,000 distinct CDR3 sequences, with about 16% observed a single time. This clonotype came up a few times. Given the absence of the conserved phenylalanine or tryptophan at the CDR3 end, a read error is likely. The sample was also linked to a second study, of T cells in Graves' hyperthyroidism and ophthalmopathy.

Source: peripheral blood mononuclear cells (PBMCs), taken at new diagnosis, from a patient treated with antithyroid drugs. The clonotype comes from a middle-aged woman with Graves disease. J is TRBJ2-3 and V is TRBV2, with a tentative D call TRBD2 (6 bases). The CDR3 region is CASNRDSNTDTQYS. The DNA for the CDR3 is TGTGCCAGCAACCGGGACTCAAACACAGATACGCAGTATTCT.